Listed below are T cell receptor beta chains from one sample, sequenced in a study of T cell changes during pregnancy in multiple sclerosis. The assay was immunoSEQ multiplex PCR, and TCRdb's table has in-frame clones only and misses some. This repertoire shows tens of thousands of clones, about 90% found once; its top ten account for about 0.6%. The sample in question was CD4+ T cells from peripheral blood mononuclear cells, obtained after pregnancy. Every receptor here comes from a female donor with multiple sclerosis, enrolled in a pregnancy study. CDR3s include the opening cysteine and the closing phenylalanine or tryptophan. The D gene is left open where the match is weak. A clone size is listed for some rows: how often the clone was seen (once, few, many), or a class if it is expanded.

V	D	size	J	DNA	CDR3
TRBV6-1	.	.	TRBJ1-1	TGTGCCAGCAGTGGGCCCGAGACAGGCTTTAACACTGAAGCTTTCTTT	CASSGPETGFNTEAFF
TRBV30	TRBD1	.	TRBJ1-2	TGTGCCTGCAAACAGGGGTCGCTCTATGGCTACACCTTC	CACKQGSLYGYTF
TRBV5-1	.	.	TRBJ2-1	TGCGCCAGCAGCTATTTGGTACAGGGAATCAATGAGCAGTTCTTC	CASSYLVQGINEQFF
TRBV7-2	.	.	TRBJ2-4	TGTGCCAGCAGCTCACGAAGGCTACTATCCGAAAACATTCAGTACTTC	CASSSRRLLSENIQYF
TRBV2	.	.	TRBJ1-6	TGTGCCAGCAGTCGAATGCCAGGGGTAAGATCACCCCTCCACTTT	CASSRMPGVRSPLHF
TRBV9	.	.	TRBJ2-4	TGTGCCAGCAGCGACAATCAGGGAGCCAAAAACATTCAGTACTTC	CASSDNQGAKNIQYF
TRBV19	TRBD1	.	TRBJ1-1	TGTGCCAGCACCCAGGGGGCGAACACTGAAGCTTTCTTT	CASTQGANTEAFF
TRBV5-8	TRBD1	.	TRBJ1-1	TGTGCCAGCAGCATAGGGGACAGGGGGCAAGGAGCTTTCTTT	CASSIGDRGQGAFF
TRBV5-1	TRBD1	.	TRBJ1-1	TGCGCCAGCAGCCAGGGACAGGGCGTCCCAGAAGCTTTCTTT	CASSQGQGVPEAFF
TRBV5-1	TRBD1	.	TRBJ1-2	TGCGCCAGCAGCTTGGTGGGACAGGAGTATGGCTACACCTTC	CASSLVGQEYGYTF
TRBV21-1	.	.	TRBJ1-2	TGTGCCAGCAGCAAAGTACCAGGCCCCCTATTCTCTTATGGCTACACCTTC	CASSKVPGPLFSYGYTF
TRBV7-6	TRBD1	once	TRBJ2-7	TGTGCCAGCAGCTTAGGACAGGGGGGGTCCTACGAGCAGTACTTC	CASSLGQGGSYEQYF
TRBV7-6	TRBD2	.	TRBJ2-7	TGTGCCAGCAGCTTAGAGCTAGCGGCCACCTACGAGCAGTACTTC	CASSLELAATYEQYF
TRBV18	.	.	TRBJ2-6	TGTGCCAGCTCACCCGTGGCCATTCAGGGATCTGGGGCCAACGTCCTGACTTTC	CASSPVAIQGSGANVLTF
TRBV5-6	TRBD1	once	TRBJ2-1	TGTGCCAGCAGCTCGGACAGGGAAGAGTACAATGAGCAGTTCTTC	CASSSDREEYNEQFF
TRBV14	.	once	TRBJ1-3	TGTGCCAGCAGCACCCGACAGGTCGTCTCTGGAAACACCATATATTTT	CASSTRQVVSGNTIYF
TRBV6-5	.	.	TRBJ2-3	TGTGCCAGCTCGGGAATAGCGACAGATACGCAGTATTTT	CASSGIATDTQYF
TRBV5-4	.	.	TRBJ2-3	TGTGCCAGCAGCGAGGAGAATACAGATACGCAGTATTTT	CASSEENTDTQYF
TRBV6-5	TRBD1	.	TRBJ2-7	TGTGCCAGCAGCCTCGGGACAGGCGGTAGTAGTTCGCAGTACTTC	CASSLGTGGSSSQYF
TRBV7-9	TRBD1	.	TRBJ1-5	TGTGCCAGCAGCTTGGGACAGGCTAGTCAGCCCCAGCATTTT	CASSLGQASQPQHF
TRBV6-5	.	.	TRBJ2-3	TGTGCCAGCAGCCCTGGACTCGGCACAGATACGCAGTATTTT	CASSPGLGTDTQYF
TRBV27	.	.	TRBJ1-2	TGTGCCAGCAGTTTATCGGGCATGGTCTATGGCTACACCTTC	CASSLSGMVYGYTF
TRBV27	TRBD1	.	TRBJ1-1	TGTGCCAGCAGTCCAAACAGGGGAATCACTGAAGCTTTCTTT	CASSPNRGITEAFF
TRBV29-1	.	.	TRBJ1-2	TGCAGCGTTGATCCGGGGGGAAGCTATGGCTACACCTTC	CSVDPGGSYGYTF
TRBV6-1	.	.	TRBJ2-3	TGTGCCAGCAGTGTGAGGGAGTCAGATACGCAGTATTTT	CASSVRESDTQYF
TRBV7-3	TRBD1	.	TRBJ1-1	TGTGCCAGCAGCCCGGGACAGGGAACAACTGAAGCTTTCTTT	CASSPGQGTTEAFF
TRBV4-3	.	.	TRBJ2-7	TGCGCCAGCAGACGAACAGTCAACTCCTACGAGCAGTACTTC	CASRRTVNSYEQYF
TRBV7-8	TRBD1	.	TRBJ1-6	TGTGCCAGCAGCTCATTGGGGGGGACAGGCCGCGGCTCACCCCTCCACTTT	CASSSLGGTGRGSPLHF
TRBV5-6	.	.	TRBJ1-1	TGTGCCAGCGCGGCGGGGGGTTCGGGTGAAGCTTTCTTT	CASAAGGSGEAFF
TRBV5-4	.	.	TRBJ1-1	TGTGCCAGCAGCCACAGCGGACGGATGAACACTGAAGCTTTCTTT	CASSHSGRMNTEAFF
TRBV4-2	TRBD1	.	TRBJ2-7	TGTGCCAGCAGCCAAGGGGGACAGAGCTCCTACGAGCAGTACTTC	CASSQGGQSSYEQYF
TRBV6-5	.	.	TRBJ1-2	TGTGCCAGCAGTTACTCGCGGGATCGGGTCTATGGCTACACCTTC	CASSYSRDRVYGYTF
TRBV11-2	.	.	TRBJ2-3	TGTGCCAGCAGCTTAGGGGCAGGGGGGCGGGTAGATACGCAGTATTTT	CASSLGAGGRVDTQYF
TRBV15	TRBD2	.	TRBJ2-1	TGTGCCACCAGCTTAGCGGGGGGGCCTTCGCGGGAGCAGTTCTTC	CATSLAGGPSREQFF
TRBV5-3	TRBD2	.	TRBJ2-3	TGTGCCAGAAGCTTCTCCGGGACTAGCCCGGGAAGGACAGATACGCAGTATTTT	CARSFSGTSPGRTDTQYF
TRBV2	.	once	TRBJ1-1	TGTGCCAGCGGGGGGGCGCGGGGCACTGAAGCTTTCTTT	CASGGARGTEAFF
TRBV5-6	.	.	TRBJ2-7	TGTGCCAGCAGCTTGGCCAGAAACGAGCAGTACTTC	CASSLARNEQYF
TRBV18	TRBD1	.	TRBJ1-2	TGTGCCAGCTCGCCCCGGACAGGGGGAAACTATGGCTACACCTTC	CASSPRTGGNYGYTF
TRBV6-6	TRBD1	.	TRBJ2-2	TGTGCCAGCAGGCCTCCGGGACAGGGGGCCGGGGAGCTGTTTTTT	CASRPPGQGAGELFF
TRBV7-2	TRBD1	.	TRBJ2-7	TGTGCCAGCAGCCTCCGACAGGGGGCCTACGAGCAGTACTTC	CASSLRQGAYEQYF
TRBV18	TRBD1	.	TRBJ2-5	TGTGCCAGCTCAGTACAGACAGGGGGAGAGACCCAGTACTTC	CASSVQTGGETQYF
TRBV7-9	.	once	TRBJ1-1	TGTGCCAGCAGCTCACAGGGAGTCACTGAAGCTTTCTTT	CASSSQGVTEAFF
TRBV19	.	few	TRBJ1-2	TGTGCCAGTTTCACAGGGAATCCCTATGGCTACACCTTC	CASFTGNPYGYTF
TRBV5-1	.	.	TRBJ1-4	TGCGCCAGCAGCTTGGTGGCTGCTCATAATGAAAAACTGTTTTTT	CASSLVAAHNEKLFF
TRBV18	TRBD1	.	TRBJ1-1	TGTGCCAGCTCACGATCGGACAGGGCCCGACCCGGAGCTTTCTTT	CASSRSDRARPGAFF
TRBV27	TRBD1	.	TRBJ1-2	TGTGCCAGCAGTGCAAAAACCCATCGGCCGGGACAGGGAGGAGGCTACACCTTC	CASSAKTHRPGQGGGYTF
TRBV2	.	.	TRBJ2-7	TGTGCCAGCAGTGAATTGGTTACCCAACTCCTGCCCTTCTACGAGCAGTACTTC	CASSELVTQLLPFYEQYF
TRBV2	.	.	TRBJ1-2	TGTGCCAGCAGCACTGGACAGTCGCGAGTAAGTGGCTACACCTTC	CASSTGQSRVSGYTF
TRBV4-3	TRBD1	.	TRBJ2-1	TGCGCCAGCAGCCAGGTGGGGACAGCTCGGAACAATGAGCAGTTCTTC	CASSQVGTARNNEQFF
TRBV6-5	TRBD2	.	TRBJ2-7	TGTGCCAGCAGAACTAGCGGGGGGGCTTACGAGCAGTACTTC	CASRTSGGAYEQYF
TRBV18	.	.	TRBJ1-1	TGTGCCAGCTCTTTACAGGGTTACACTGAAGCTTTCTTT	CASSLQGYTEAFF
TRBV6-6	TRBD2	.	TRBJ2-5	TGTGCCAGCAGTAACTTCCGGCGGGGGTACCAAGAGACCCAGTACTTC	CASSNFRRGYQETQYF